This is a list of T cell receptor beta chains from one sample in a study of blood T cell repertoires in COVID-19. Sequencing used immunoSEQ multiplex PCR; TCRdb keeps in-frame clones, though not all of them. The table shows about 72,000 clones, with 83% occurring only once. The sequenced material came from peripheral blood. All receptors come from an elderly woman with acute or convalescent COVID-19. Both conserved end residues are trimmed from each CDR3. The order of the fields is V gene, CDR3 length, D gene, J gene, clone size, CDR3 protein. A D gene is named only where the DNA matches it firmly. Expanded clones get a size class; other rows say once, few or many, or leave the size out.

V: TRBV25-1; length: 11; D: .; J: TRBJ1-6; size: .; CDR3: ASWRGGNSPLH
V: TRBV5-4; length: 14; D: TRBD2; J: TRBJ2-2; size: once; CDR3: ASSFGGLAPTGELF
V: TRBV30; length: 10; D: TRBD1; J: TRBJ2-7; size: .; CDR3: ALDRGSYEQY
V: TRBV19; length: 11; D: .; J: TRBJ1-1; size: .; CDR3: ASSSRGSTEAF
V: TRBV11-3; length: 14; D: TRBD1; J: TRBJ2-2; size: .; CDR3: ASSPRTGGYTGELF
V: TRBV18; length: 13; D: .; J: TRBJ1-5; size: .; CDR3: ASSPGGSGTQPQH
V: TRBV7-6; length: 10; D: TRBD1; J: TRBJ2-1; size: .; CDR3: ASSRGMHEQF
V: TRBV6-1; length: 12; D: .; J: TRBJ2-1; size: .; CDR3: ASSEMVGSDEQF
V: TRBV3-1/TRBV3-2; length: 12; D: .; J: TRBJ1-6; size: .; CDR3: ASSQAQGLGPLH
V: TRBV5-1; length: 11; D: TRBD2; J: TRBJ2-7; size: .; CDR3: ASTLAGVGEQY
V: TRBV10-1; length: 12; D: .; J: TRBJ2-7; size: .; CDR3: ASSESGSSYEQY
V: TRBV19; length: 12; D: .; J: TRBJ2-1; size: .; CDR3: ASSIQSRRNEQF
V: TRBV6-6; length: 12; D: TRBD1; J: TRBJ1-1; size: .; CDR3: ASSGTAVNTEAF
V: TRBV14; length: 13; D: .; J: TRBJ2-5; size: once; CDR3: ASSHWDSAAETQY
V: TRBV13; length: 17; D: TRBD2; J: TRBJ2-1; size: .; CDR3: ASSLGGSGFVSSYNEQF
V: TRBV27; length: 13; D: .; J: TRBJ1-4; size: .; CDR3: ASSPGGATNEKLF
V: TRBV14; length: 17; D: .; J: TRBJ2-1; size: .; CDR3: ASSGPIRTIDSPYNEQF
V: TRBV4-2; length: 14; D: .; J: TRBJ2-1; size: .; CDR3: ASSQDWAGAYNEQF
V: TRBV6-4; length: 13; D: .; J: TRBJ1-2; size: .; CDR3: ASSVNQGSNYGYT
V: TRBV27; length: 13; D: TRBD2; J: TRBJ2-3; size: once; CDR3: ASSFRGGPVDTQY
V: TRBV5-3; length: 14; D: .; J: TRBJ2-5; size: .; CDR3: ARSLSRQSFQETQY
V: TRBV13; length: 11; D: .; J: TRBJ1-2; size: once; CDR3: ASSSGGLGGYT
V: TRBV18; length: 11; D: .; J: TRBJ2-5; size: once; CDR3: ASSRGSSETQY
V: TRBV12-3/TRBV12-4; length: 11; D: .; J: TRBJ1-1; size: .; CDR3: ASSLLANTEAF
V: TRBV9; length: 15; D: .; J: TRBJ1-3; size: .; CDR3: ASSSRGDSFSGNTIY
V: TRBV10-3; length: 12; D: .; J: TRBJ2-7; size: .; CDR3: AISEAPEGDEQY
V: TRBV3-1/TRBV3-2; length: 13; D: .; J: TRBJ1-3; size: .; CDR3: ASSQEMRSGNTIY
V: TRBV6-5; length: 12; D: .; J: TRBJ1-4; size: .; CDR3: ASSRGWTNEKLF
V: TRBV30; length: 12; D: .; J: TRBJ1-1; size: .; CDR3: AWSPLTPNTEAF
V: TRBV7-2; length: 17; D: TRBD1; J: TRBJ1-3; size: .; CDR3: ASSLGGGTGAASGNTIY
V: TRBV9; length: 15; D: .; J: TRBJ1-1; size: .; CDR3: ASSPRAGGFVNTEAF
V: TRBV5-4; length: 13; D: TRBD1; J: TRBJ2-1; size: .; CDR3: ASISNRGQYNEQF
V: TRBV27; length: 11; D: .; J: TRBJ1-5; size: .; CDR3: ASSSGGNQPQH
V: TRBV9; length: 12; D: .; J: TRBJ1-1; size: .; CDR3: ASSPGGEWDEAF
V: TRBV19; length: 12; D: .; J: TRBJ1-6; size: .; CDR3: ASSSRGMVSPLH
V: TRBV24-1; length: 11; D: TRBD1; J: TRBJ2-2; size: .; CDR3: ATRDRPTGELF
V: TRBV15; length: 13; D: .; J: TRBJ1-1; size: .; CDR3: ATSRDGKGGTEAF
V: TRBV5-4; length: 14; D: TRBD2; J: TRBJ2-3; size: .; CDR3: ASSSRLAASTDTQY
V: TRBV9; length: 14; D: TRBD1; J: TRBJ1-3; size: .; CDR3: ASSVTWTGAGNTIY
V: TRBV27; length: 10; D: .; J: TRBJ1-1; size: .; CDR3: ASSSPTAEAF